This TCR beta chain was recovered during a study of lymphopenia after photon versus proton radiotherapy. Sequencing used immunoSEQ multiplex PCR; TCRdb keeps in-frame clones, though not all of them. Of approximately 150,000 clones in the sample, roughly nine tenths were seen once. The germline V gene encodes CDR1 SGHKS and CDR2 YYEKEE (reference sequence). V was pared by 5 bases and J by 0 bases, with 21 bases between. This CDR3 region has 18 residues. The sequence was obtained from a man aged 45-65 years with gastric cancer. This specimen consisted of peripheral blood, obtained from a patient treated with photon-based radiotherapy. The genes are TRBV5-5 and TRBJ1-3; D possibly corresponds to TRBD1 (5 bases). The CDR3 DNA follows: TGTGCCAGCAGTCGACTACCGGGACGGGAGAGCTCTGGAAACACCATATATTTT. It is translated as CASSRLPGRESSGNTIYF.